In its sample, the clone carrying this TCR beta chain was seen a few times. Antigen: not known. Reverse transcribing all isolated RNA meant expressed TCRB transcripts were sequenced. About 3.57 million reads, on average, came from each naive, central memory and regulatory T cell sample. TCRdb's copy holds only in-frame clones and misses some; the assay was immunoSEQ multiplex PCR. Counted here are 250,000 to 350,000 clones, more than 13% occurring once; the ten biggest clones make up less than 0.02%. All sorted populations exceeded 95% purity. This entry belongs to a study of beta chain features in type 1 diabetes. Whole-study context: Regarding age, gender and cell yields, patients proved similar to healthy donors.

The CDR3 loop spans 16 amino acids. Germline CDR1 reads LGHNA; CDR2 reads YNFKEQ. With 3 bases clipped from V and 0 bases from J, the junction kept 5 bases outside the gene matches. Notes on the study in general: Shortening that was moderate but significant affected the TCRB CDR3s of Type 1 diabetes patients in all four CD4+ subsets. PCR might show a preference for shorter templates, equally across patients and controls.

The rearrangement joins TRBV4-2 to TRBJ2-1; TRBD2 matches 7 bases. The sequence was obtained from a man aged 25-40 years with type 1 diabetes. Sequencing input: naive CD4+ T cells from blood. CDR3 amino acids: CASSHSGGSSYNEQFF. For the CDR3, the DNA is TGTGCCAGCAGCCACTCGGGAGGAAGCTCCTACAATGAGCAGTTCTTC.